This T cell receptor beta chain was retrieved from a study of blood T cell repertoires in COVID-19. Study context: Sources were T cells, B-cell-depleted T cells, or PBMCs; the material itself was cDNA or gDNA.

Comments on this clone: Other nucleotide sequences in the sample specify the same CDR3.

Original processing methods: Estimated nucleated cell counts came from reference gene primer amplification. Produced via immunoSEQ multiplex PCR; TCRdb's table is partial and in-frame only. V and J calls and clone size are copied from that table; D and trimming were computed from the DNA. The profile shows around 250,000 clones, 80% to 85% of them singletons. Looked up from germline, CDR1 is SNHLY and CDR2 is FYNNEI. This CDR3 is 13 amino acids long. Trimming stripped 8 bases from V and 6 bases from J, with 14 bases between. The chain has TRBV2 and TRBJ1-5; no clear D gene. The sequenced material came from peripheral blood. The TCR originated in a woman aged 40 to 50 who had recovered from COVID-19. The CDR3 DNA sequence: TGTGCCAGCTCTGCGGGCGAAGGTCAGCCCCAGCATTTT. Its translation is CASSAGEGQPQHF.